This T cell receptor (beta chain) was captured by sequencing in a study of cytomegalovirus exposure and HLA in healthy donors. Study-wide background: An earlier analysis identified more than 95 million unique TCR beta sequences in about 190 million T cells.

Note on this clone: No antigen is known for it.

Researchers ran the PCR with 60 Vbeta and 13 Jbeta primers. Sequencing used immunoSEQ multiplex PCR; TCRdb keeps in-frame clones, though not all of them. The table lists roughly 43,000 clones, about 80% of them singletons. Findings and limits, study-wide: In a later analysis, at a false discovery rate of 0.05, over 15,000 TCR beta sequences were associated with HLA alleles. The authors confirmed in vitro that a few CMV-associated chains were specific for CMV antigens. Being productive about 87% or about 30% of the time was typical of most TCR beta V segments in an earlier analysis.

This CDR3 contains 14 residues. Germline loops: CDR1 SQVTM, CDR2 ANQGSEA. The V segment lost 2 bases and the J segment 7 bases; nucleotides outside the gene matches: 9. The clonotype originates from a man aged 25 to 40 in good health and CMV-seronegative. The sequencing sample was made of PBMCs. The chain is built from TRBV29-1 and TRBJ2-5; 8 nucleotides line up with TRBD2. CDR3 loop: CSVESWSGSGTQYF. The CDR3, as DNA: TGCAGCGTTGAAAGTTGGAGCGGGAGCGGGACCCAGTACTTC. Supplemented by reference TRBV29-1 and TRBJ2-5, the full variable domain reads SAVISQKPSRDICQRGTSLTIQCQVDSQVTMMFWYRQQPGQSLTLIATANQGSEATYESGFVIDKFPISRPNLTFSTLTVSNMSPEDSSIYLCSVESWSGSGTQYFGPGTRLLVL.